This T cell receptor (beta chain) is drawn from a study of blood T cell repertoires in COVID-19. The table came from immunoSEQ multiplex PCR; TCRdb's copy has only in-frame clones and leaves some out. The sample holds under 300,000 clones; 80% to 90% are singletons and the top ten take approximately 2%. With 4 bases clipped from V and 3 bases from J, the junction kept 5 bases outside the gene matches. The CDR3 extends over 14 amino acids. CDR1 and CDR2 (germline): KGHSH, LQKENI. The receptor was isolated from a woman between 45 and 60 years old who had recovered from COVID-19. V and J are TRBV18 and TRBJ1-1, with 7 positions matching TRBD1. The sequenced sample consisted of PBMCs or T cells enriched from blood (not recorded which). The CDR3 sequence is CASSLDRTYTEAFF. The CDR3 DNA reads as TGTGCCAGCTCACTGGACAGGACGTACACTGAAGCTTTCTTT.